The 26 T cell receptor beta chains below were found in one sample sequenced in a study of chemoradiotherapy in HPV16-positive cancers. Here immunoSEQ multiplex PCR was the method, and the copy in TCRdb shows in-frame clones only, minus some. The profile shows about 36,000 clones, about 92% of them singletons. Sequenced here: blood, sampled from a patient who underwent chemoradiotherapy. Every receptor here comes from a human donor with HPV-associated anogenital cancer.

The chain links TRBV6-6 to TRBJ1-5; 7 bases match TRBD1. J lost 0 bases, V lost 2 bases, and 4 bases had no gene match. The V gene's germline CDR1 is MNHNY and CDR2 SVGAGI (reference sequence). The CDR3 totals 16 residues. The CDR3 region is CASSYIQGISNQPQHF. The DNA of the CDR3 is TGTGCCAGCAGTTACATACAGGGGATTAGCAATCAGCCCCAGCATTTT.

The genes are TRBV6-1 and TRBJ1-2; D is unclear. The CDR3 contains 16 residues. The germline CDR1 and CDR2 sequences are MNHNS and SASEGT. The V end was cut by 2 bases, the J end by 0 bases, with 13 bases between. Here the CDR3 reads CASSELEPLANYGYTF. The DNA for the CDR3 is TGTGCCAGCAGTGAACTCGAACCTCTAGCTAACTATGGCTACACCTTC.

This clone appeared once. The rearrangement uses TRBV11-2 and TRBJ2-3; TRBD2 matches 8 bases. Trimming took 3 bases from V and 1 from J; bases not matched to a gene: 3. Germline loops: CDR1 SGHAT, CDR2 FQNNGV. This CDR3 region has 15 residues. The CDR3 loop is CASSLQTSGTDTQYF. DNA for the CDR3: TGTGCCAGCAGCTTGCAGACTAGCGGCACAGATACGCAGTATTTT.

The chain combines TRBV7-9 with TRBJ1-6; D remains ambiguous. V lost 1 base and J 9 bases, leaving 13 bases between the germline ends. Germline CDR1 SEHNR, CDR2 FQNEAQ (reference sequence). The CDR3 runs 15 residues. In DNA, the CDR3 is TGTGCCAGCAGCTTAGTAGGCGGTTCCAGTTCACCCCTCCACTTT. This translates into CASSLVGGSSSPLHF. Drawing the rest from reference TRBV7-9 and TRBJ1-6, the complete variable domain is DTGVSQNPRHKITKRGQNVTFRCDPISEHNRLYWYRQTLGQGPEFLTYFQNEAQLEKSRLLSDRFSAERPKGSFSTLEIQRTEQGDSAMYLCASSLVGGSSSPLHFGNGTRLTVT.

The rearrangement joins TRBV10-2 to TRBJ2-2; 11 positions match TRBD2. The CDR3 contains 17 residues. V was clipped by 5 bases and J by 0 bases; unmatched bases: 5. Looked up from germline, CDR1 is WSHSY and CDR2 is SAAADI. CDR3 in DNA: TGCGCCAGCAGTTGGGGACTAGCGGTTTCGAACACCGGGGAGCTGTTTTTT. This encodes CASSWGLAVSNTGELFF.

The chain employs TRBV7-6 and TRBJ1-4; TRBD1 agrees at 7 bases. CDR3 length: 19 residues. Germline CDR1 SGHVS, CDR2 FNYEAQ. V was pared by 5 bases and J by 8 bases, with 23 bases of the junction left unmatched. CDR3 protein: CASSPNRGGEGAITEKLFF. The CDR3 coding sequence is TGTGCCAGCAGCCCAAACAGGGGCGGGGAGGGGGCAATCACGGAAAAACTGTTTTTT.

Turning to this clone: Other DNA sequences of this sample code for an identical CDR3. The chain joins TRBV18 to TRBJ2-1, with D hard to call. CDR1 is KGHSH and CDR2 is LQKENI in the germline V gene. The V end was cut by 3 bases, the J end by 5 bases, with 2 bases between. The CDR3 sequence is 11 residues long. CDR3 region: CASSPNNEQFF. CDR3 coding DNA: TGTGCCAGCTCACCGAACAATGAGCAGTTCTTC.

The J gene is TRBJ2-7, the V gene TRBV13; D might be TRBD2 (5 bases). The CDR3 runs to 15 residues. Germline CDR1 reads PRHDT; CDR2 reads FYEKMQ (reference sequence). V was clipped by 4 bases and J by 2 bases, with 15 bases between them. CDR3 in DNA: TGTGCCAGCAGCTGGACTGGCGACTTAACCTACGAGCAGTACTTC. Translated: CASSWTGDLTYEQYF. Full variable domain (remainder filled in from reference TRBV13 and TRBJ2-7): AAGVIQSPRHLIKEKRETATLKCYPIPRHDTVYWYQQGPGQDPQFLISFYEKMQSDKGSIPDRFSAQQFSDYHSELNMSSLELGDSALYFCASSWTGDLTYEQYFGPGTRLTVT.

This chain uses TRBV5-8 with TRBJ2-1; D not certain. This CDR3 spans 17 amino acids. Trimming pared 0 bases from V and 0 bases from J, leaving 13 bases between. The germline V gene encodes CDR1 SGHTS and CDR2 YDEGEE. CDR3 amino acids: CASSLVETLSSYNEQFF. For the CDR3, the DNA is TGTGCCAGCAGCTTGGTCGAGACCCTGAGCTCCTACAATGAGCAGTTCTTC.

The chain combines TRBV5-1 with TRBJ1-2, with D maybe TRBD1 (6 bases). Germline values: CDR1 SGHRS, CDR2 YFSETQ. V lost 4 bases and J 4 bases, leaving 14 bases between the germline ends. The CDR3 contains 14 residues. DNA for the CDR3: TGCGCCAGCAGCCCCGACAGGCTCCTCTATGGCTACACCTTC. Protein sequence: CASSPDRLLYGYTF.

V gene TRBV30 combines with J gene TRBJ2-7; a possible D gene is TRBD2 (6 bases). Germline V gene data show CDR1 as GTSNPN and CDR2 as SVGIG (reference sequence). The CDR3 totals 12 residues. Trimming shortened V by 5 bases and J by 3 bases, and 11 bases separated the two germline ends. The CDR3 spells CAWGGNYYEQYF. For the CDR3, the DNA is TGTGCCTGGGGAGGGAACTACTACGAGCAGTACTTC.

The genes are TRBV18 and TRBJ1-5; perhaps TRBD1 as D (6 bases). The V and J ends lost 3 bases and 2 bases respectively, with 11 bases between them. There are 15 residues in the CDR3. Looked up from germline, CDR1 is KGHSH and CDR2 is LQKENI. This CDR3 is CASSPTNRGNQPQHF. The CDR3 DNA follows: TGTGCCAGCTCACCTACTAACAGGGGCAATCAGCCCCAGCATTTT.

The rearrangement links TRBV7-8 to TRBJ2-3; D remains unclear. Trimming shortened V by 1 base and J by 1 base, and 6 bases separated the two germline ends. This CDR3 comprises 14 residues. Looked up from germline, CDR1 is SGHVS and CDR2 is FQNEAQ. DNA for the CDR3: TGTGCCAGCAGCTTAGGGTCTGGCACAGATACGCAGTATTTT. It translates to CASSLGSGTDTQYF.

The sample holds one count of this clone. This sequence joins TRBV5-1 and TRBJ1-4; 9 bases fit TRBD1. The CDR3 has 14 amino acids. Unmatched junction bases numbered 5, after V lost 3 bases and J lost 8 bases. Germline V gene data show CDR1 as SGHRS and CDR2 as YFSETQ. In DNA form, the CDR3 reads TGCGCCAGCAGCTCCACAGGGGGCGAGGAAAAACTGTTTTTT. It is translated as CASSSTGGEEKLFF.

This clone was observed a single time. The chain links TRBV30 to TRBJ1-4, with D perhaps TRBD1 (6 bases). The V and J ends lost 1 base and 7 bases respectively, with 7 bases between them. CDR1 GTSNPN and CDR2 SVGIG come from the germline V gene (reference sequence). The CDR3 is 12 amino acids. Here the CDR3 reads CAWSGGGEKLFF. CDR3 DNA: TGTGCCTGGAGTGGAGGGGGTGAAAAACTGTTTTTT.

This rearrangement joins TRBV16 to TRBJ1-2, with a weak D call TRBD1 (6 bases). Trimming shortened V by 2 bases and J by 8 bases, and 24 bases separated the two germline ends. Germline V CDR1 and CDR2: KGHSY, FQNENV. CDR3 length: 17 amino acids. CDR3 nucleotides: TGTGCCAGCAGCCAAACCCCGGGCAGGGGCAAGAAGGGGGGCTACACCTTC. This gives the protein CASSQTPGRGKKGGYTF.

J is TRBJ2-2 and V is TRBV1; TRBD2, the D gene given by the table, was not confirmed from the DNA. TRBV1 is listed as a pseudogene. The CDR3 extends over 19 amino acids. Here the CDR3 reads CTSSQPRGVRGARPGELFF. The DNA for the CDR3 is TGCACCAGCAGCCAACCAAGAGGAGTACGAGGCGCGAGACCCGGGGAGCTGTTTTTT.

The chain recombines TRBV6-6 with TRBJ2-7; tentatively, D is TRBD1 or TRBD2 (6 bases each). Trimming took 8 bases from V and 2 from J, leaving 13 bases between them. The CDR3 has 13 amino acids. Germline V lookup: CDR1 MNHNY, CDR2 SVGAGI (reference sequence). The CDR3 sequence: CASDSGAPYEQYF. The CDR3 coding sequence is TGTGCCAGCGATTCGGGGGCCCCCTACGAGCAGTACTTC.

CDR3 nucleotides: TGTGCCAGCAGAGACCCGGGGGACCCTGAAGCTTTCTTT. It is translated as CASRDPGDPEAFF. The gene calls are TRBV6-1 and TRBJ1-1; D perhaps matches TRBD1 (5 bases). CDR3 length: 13 residues. Germline values: CDR1 MNHNS, CDR2 SASEGT. Trimming removed 6 bases from V and 6 bases from J, with 14 bases in between.

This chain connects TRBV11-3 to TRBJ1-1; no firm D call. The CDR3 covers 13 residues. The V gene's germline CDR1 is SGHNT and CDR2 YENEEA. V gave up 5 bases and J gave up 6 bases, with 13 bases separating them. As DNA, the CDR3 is TGTGCCAGCAGCCCGTCGGGGTTCGCTGAAGCTTTCTTT. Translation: CASSPSGFAEAFF.

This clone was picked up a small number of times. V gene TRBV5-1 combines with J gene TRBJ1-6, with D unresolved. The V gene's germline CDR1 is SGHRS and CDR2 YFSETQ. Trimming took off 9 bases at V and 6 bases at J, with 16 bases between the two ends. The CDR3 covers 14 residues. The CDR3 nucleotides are TGCGCCACCTCGTCTGGTCAGGTTAATTCACCCCTCCACTTT. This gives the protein CATSSGQVNSPLHF.

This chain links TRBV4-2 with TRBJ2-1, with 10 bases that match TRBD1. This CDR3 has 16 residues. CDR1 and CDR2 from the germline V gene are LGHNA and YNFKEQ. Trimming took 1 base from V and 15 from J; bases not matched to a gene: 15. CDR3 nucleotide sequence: TGTGCCAGCAGCCAAGCAGTTGGGACAGGGGACCTTCGAAGGTTCTTC. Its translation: CASSQAVGTGDLRRFF.

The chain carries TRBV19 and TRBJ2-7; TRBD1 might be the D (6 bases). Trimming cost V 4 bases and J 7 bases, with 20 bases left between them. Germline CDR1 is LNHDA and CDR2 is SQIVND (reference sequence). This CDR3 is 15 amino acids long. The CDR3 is CASSTLPGQVGEQYF. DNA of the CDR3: TGTGCCAGTAGTACCCTCCCGGGACAAGTGGGTGAGCAGTACTTC. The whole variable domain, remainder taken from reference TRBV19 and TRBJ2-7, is DGGITQSPKYLFRKEGQNVTLSCEQNLNHDAMYWYRQDPGQGLRLIYYSQIVNDFQKGDIAEGYSVSREKKESFPLTVTSAQKNPTAFYLCASSTLPGQVGEQYFGPGTRLTVT.

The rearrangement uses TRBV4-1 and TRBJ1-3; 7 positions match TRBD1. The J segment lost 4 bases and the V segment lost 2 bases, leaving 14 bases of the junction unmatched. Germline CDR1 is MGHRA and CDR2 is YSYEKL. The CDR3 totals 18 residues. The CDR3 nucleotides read TGCGCCAGCAGCCAACCGGGACAGAGGGTTGCTGCGGGAAACACCATATATTTT. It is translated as CASSQPGQRVAAGNTIYF.

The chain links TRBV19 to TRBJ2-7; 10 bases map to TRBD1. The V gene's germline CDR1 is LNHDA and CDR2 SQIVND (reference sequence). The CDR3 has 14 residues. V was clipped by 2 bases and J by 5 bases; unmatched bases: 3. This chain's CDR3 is CASSISGTGDEQYF. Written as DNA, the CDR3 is TGTGCCAGTAGTATATCCGGGACAGGGGACGAGCAGTACTTC.

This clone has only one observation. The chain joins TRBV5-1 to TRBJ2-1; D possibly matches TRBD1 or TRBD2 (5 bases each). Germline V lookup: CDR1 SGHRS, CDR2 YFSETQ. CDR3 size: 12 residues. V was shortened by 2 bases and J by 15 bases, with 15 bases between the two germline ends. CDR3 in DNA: TGCGCCAGCAGCTTTGAGGGGTCCGCCGGGTTCTTC. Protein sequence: CASSFEGSAGFF.